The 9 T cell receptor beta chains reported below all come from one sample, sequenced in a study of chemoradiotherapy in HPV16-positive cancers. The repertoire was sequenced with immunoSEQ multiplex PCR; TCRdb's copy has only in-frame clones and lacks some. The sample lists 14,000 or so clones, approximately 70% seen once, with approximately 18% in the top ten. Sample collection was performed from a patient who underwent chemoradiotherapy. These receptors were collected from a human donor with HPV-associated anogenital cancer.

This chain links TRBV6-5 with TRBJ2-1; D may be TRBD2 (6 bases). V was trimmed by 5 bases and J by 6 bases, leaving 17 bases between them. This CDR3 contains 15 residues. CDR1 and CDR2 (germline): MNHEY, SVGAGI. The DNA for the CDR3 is TGTGCCAGCAGTCCAACCGGGACTTCCCTCAATGAGCAGTTCTTC. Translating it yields CASSPTGTSLNEQFF.

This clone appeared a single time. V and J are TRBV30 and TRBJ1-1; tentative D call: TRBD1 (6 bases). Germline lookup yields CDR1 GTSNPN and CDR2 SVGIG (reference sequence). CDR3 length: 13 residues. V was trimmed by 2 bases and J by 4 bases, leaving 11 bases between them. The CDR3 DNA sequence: TGTGCCTGGAGTTACACAGGGTTCACTGAAGCTTTCTTT. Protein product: CAWSYTGFTEAFF.

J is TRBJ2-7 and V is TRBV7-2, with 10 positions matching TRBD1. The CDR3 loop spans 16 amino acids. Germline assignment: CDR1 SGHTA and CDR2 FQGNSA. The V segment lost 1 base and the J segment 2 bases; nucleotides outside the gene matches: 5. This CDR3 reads CASSLVGTGVPYEQYF. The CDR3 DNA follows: TGTGCCAGCAGCTTAGTTGGGACAGGGGTCCCCTACGAGCAGTACTTC.

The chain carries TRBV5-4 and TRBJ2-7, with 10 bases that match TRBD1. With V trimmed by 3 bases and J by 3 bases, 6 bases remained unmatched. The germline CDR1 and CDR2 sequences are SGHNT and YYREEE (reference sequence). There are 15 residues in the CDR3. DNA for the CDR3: TGTGCCAGCAGCTCGCCCGGGACAGGGGACTACGAGCAGTACTTC. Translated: CASSSPGTGDYEQYF.

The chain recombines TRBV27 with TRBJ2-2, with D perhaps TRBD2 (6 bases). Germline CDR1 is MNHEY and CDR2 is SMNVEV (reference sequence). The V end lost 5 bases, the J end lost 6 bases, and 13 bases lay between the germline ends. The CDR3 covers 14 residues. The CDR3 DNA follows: TGTGCCAGCAGTCCCCGACTAGTCCCCGGGGAGCTGTTTTTT. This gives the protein CASSPRLVPGELFF.

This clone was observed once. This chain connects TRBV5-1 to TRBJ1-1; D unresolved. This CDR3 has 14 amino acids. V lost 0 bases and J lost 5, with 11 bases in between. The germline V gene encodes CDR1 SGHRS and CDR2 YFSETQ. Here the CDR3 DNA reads TGCGCCAGCAGCTTGGTGGCAGGCGGAACTGAAGCTTTCTTT. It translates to CASSLVAGGTEAFF.

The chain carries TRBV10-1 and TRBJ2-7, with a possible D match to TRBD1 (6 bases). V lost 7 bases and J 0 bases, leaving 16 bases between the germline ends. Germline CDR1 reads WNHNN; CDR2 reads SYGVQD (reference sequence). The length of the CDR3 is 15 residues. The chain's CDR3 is CASIRGHPSSYEQYF. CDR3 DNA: TGCGCCAGCATAAGGGGACATCCGAGCTCCTACGAGCAGTACTTC.

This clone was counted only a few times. CDR3 in amino acids: CASSAAERGSGYTF. CDR3 sequence (DNA): TGTGCCAGCAGCGCTGCAGAACGAGGGAGTGGCTACACCTTC. The chain links TRBV7-9 to TRBJ1-2; D not certain. The length of the CDR3 is 14 residues. The V end lost 5 bases, the J end lost 7 bases, and 17 bases lay between the germline ends. The germline V gene has CDR1 SEHNR and CDR2 FQNEAQ (reference sequence).

Here the CDR3 reads CASSLGQGSYSPLHF. The DNA for the CDR3 is TGTGCCAGCAGCTTAGGACAGGGGTCATATTCACCCCTCCACTTT. The chain recombines TRBV11-2 with TRBJ1-6, with TRBD1 matching over 8 bases. CDR1 is SGHAT, CDR2 FQNNGV, per germline. V trimming: 1 base; J trimming: 8 bases; junction bases outside the gene matches: 4. This CDR3 has 15 residues.